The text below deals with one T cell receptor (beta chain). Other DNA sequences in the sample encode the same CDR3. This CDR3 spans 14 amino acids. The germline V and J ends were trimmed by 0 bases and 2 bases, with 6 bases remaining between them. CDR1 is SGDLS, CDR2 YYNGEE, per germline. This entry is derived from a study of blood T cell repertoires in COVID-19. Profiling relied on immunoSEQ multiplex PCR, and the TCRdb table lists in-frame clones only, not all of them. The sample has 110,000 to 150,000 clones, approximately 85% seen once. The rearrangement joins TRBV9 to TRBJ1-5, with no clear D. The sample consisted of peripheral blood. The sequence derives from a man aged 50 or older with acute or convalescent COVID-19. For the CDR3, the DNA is TGTGCCAGCAGCGTAGGCGGGGGCAATCAGCCCCAGCATTTT. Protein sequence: CASSVGGGNQPQHF.